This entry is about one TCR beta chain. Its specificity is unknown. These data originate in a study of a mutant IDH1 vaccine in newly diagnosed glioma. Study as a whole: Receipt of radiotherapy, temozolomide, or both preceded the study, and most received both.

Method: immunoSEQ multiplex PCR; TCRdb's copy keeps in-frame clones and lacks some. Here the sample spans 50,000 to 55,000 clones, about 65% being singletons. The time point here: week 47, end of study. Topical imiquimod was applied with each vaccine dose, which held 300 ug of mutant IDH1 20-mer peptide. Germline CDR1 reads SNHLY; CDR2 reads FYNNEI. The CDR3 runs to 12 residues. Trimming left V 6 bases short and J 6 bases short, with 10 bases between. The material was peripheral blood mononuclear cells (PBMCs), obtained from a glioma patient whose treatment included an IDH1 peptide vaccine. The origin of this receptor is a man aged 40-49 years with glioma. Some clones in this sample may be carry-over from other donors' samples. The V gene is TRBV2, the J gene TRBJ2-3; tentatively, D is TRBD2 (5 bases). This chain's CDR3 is CASRGDGDTQYF. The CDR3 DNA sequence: TGTGCCAGCAGGGGAGACGGGGATACGCAGTATTTT.